This entry lists 26 T cell receptor beta chains sequenced from one sample in a study of blood T cell repertoires in COVID-19. Sequencing used immunoSEQ multiplex PCR; TCRdb keeps in-frame clones, though not all of them. The sample has tens of thousands of clones, roughly 87% seen once. Material for sequencing was peripheral blood. These receptors came from a man in his sixties with acute or convalescent COVID-19.

V gene TRBV3-1 (or the pseudogene TRBV3-2) combines with J gene TRBJ1-2; the match to TRBD1 covers 8 bases. This CDR3 is 15 amino acids long. J gave up 6 bases and V 1 base, and 7 bases lay outside the gene matches. The germline CDR1 and CDR2 sequences are LGHDT and YNNKEL (reference sequence). The CDR3 reads CASSQADREGNGYTF. In DNA, the CDR3 is TGTGCCAGCAGCCAAGCGGACAGGGAGGGTAATGGCTACACCTTC.

In this sample, this clone turned up a few times. Other DNA sequences from this sample encode an identical CDR3 as well. The V gene is TRBV19, the J gene TRBJ1-1; 7 bases are shared with TRBD1. The junction had 2 bases not matched to a gene; V was cut back by 3 bases and J by 1 base. Germline V gives CDR1 LNHDA, CDR2 SQIVND (reference sequence). This CDR3 has 14 amino acids. CDR3 nucleotides: TGTGCCAGTAGTATTGACAGGGCGAACACTGAAGCTTTCTTT. This encodes CASSIDRANTEAFF. Complete variable domain (other parts from reference TRBV19 and TRBJ1-1): DGGITQSPKYLFRKEGQNVTLSCEQNLNHDAMYWYRQDPGQGLRLIYYSQIVNDFQKGDIAEGYSVSREKKESFPLTVTSAQKNPTAFYLCASSIDRANTEAFFGQGTRLTVV.

The chain employs TRBV19 and TRBJ1-1; 9 bases are shared with TRBD1. The V gene's germline CDR1 is LNHDA and CDR2 SQIVND (reference sequence). This CDR3 has 16 amino acids. V trimming: 7 bases; J trimming: 11 bases; junction bases outside the gene matches: 20. The CDR3 DNA reads TGTGCCAGTACCTTGGGACAGGGCAGAGGCTTAACGTTTGCTTTCTTT. Encoded protein: CASTLGQGRGLTFAFF.

The chain recombines TRBV7-6 with TRBJ2-7; weak D call: TRBD1 (5 bases). The germline CDR1 and CDR2 sequences are SGHVS and FNYEAQ. The CDR3 is made up of 17 amino acids. V was pared by 5 bases and J by 3 bases, with 23 bases between. CDR3 nucleotides: TGTGCCAGCAGCCCAGCGCCGGGTAGGGGCTGGTTCTACGAGCAGTACTTC. This sequence encodes CASSPAPGRGWFYEQYF.

V and J are TRBV9 and TRBJ1-3, with a tentative D call TRBD1 (5 bases). From germline, CDR1 is SGDLS and CDR2 YYNGEE. The length of the CDR3 is 15 residues. V dropped 6 bases and J dropped 4 bases, with 17 bases sitting between them. The CDR3 spells CASTSGREGGNTIYF. The CDR3 DNA reads TGTGCCAGCACCTCCGGAAGGGAGGGGGGAAACACCATATATTTT.

The chain combines TRBV5-8 with TRBJ2-7; D might be TRBD2 (6 bases). The germline CDR1 and CDR2 sequences are SGHTS and YDEGEE. CDR3 length: 14 amino acids. V was clipped by 0 bases and J by 2 bases, with 9 bases between them. This CDR3 is CASSLGGDPYEQYF. CDR3 nucleotide sequence: TGTGCCAGCAGCTTGGGGGGGGACCCCTACGAGCAGTACTTC.

The J gene is TRBJ1-2, the V gene TRBV4-1; no firm D call. The CDR3 extends over 14 amino acids. Germline CDR1 MGHRA, CDR2 YSYEKL. Trimming removed 2 bases at V and 6 bases at J, with 13 bases between. The chain's CDR3 is CASSQILSADGYTF. In nucleotides, the CDR3 is TGCGCCAGCAGCCAAATCCTGTCGGCGGATGGCTACACCTTC.

The chain uses TRBV7-6 and TRBJ2-7, with D possibly being TRBD2 (5 bases). The CDR3 has 16 residues. Trimming shortened V by 5 bases and J by 0 bases, and 17 bases separated the two germline ends. Looked up from germline, CDR1 is SGHVS and CDR2 is FNYEAQ. In DNA, the CDR3 is TGTGCCAGCAGCCTACGCGCGGGCCCGAGCTCCTACGAGCAGTACTTC. This gives the protein CASSLRAGPSSYEQYF.

The chain couples TRBV27 to TRBJ1-6; no definite D call. With 4 bases removed from V and 8 bases from J, the gap between germline ends came to 12 bases. Germline-derived CDR1 and CDR2 are MNHEY and SMNVEV (reference sequence). The CDR3 loop spans 14 amino acids. Written as DNA, the CDR3 is TGTGCCAGCAGTTCGGTCATACAGTATTCACCCCTCCACTTT. Translating it yields CASSSVIQYSPLHF.

The V and J genes are TRBV7-3 and TRBJ1-4; D ambiguous. The ends were cut back, 2 bases at V and 8 bases at J, with 9 bases in the middle. The germline V gene encodes CDR1 SGHTA and CDR2 FQGTGA. The length of the CDR3 is 13 residues. The CDR3 loop is CASSLEPSEKLFF. The CDR3 DNA is TGTGCCAGCAGCTTAGAACCGAGCGAAAAACTGTTTTTT. The full variable domain, completed using reference TRBV7-3 and TRBJ1-4, is GAGVSQTPSNKVTEKGKYVELRCDPISGHTALYWYRQSLGQGPEFLIYFQGTGAADDSGLPNDRFFAVRPEGSVSTLKIQRTERGDSAVYLCASSLEPSEKLFFGSGTQLSVL.

The chain uses TRBV6-1 and TRBJ1-2; D gene uncertain. CDR3 length: 14 amino acids. The V and J ends lost 1 base and 0 bases respectively, with 6 bases between them. The V gene's germline CDR1 is MNHNS and CDR2 SASEGT. The CDR3 DNA reads as TGTGCCAGCAGTGAAGAGAGGGCTAACTATGGCTACACCTTC. Amino acid sequence: CASSEERANYGYTF.

The V call is TRBV2, the J call TRBJ2-7; 8 bases fit TRBD2. CDR3 length: 14 amino acids. Germline V gene lookup returns CDR1 SNHLY and CDR2 FYNNEI. V gave up 8 bases and J gave up 1 base; unmatched junction bases: 7. CDR3 coding DNA: TGTGCCAGCCGGCGGGAGGTGAATTCCTACGAGCAGTACTTC. This codes for CASRREVNSYEQYF.

The chain has TRBV6-5 and TRBJ1-1; D is uncertain. The CDR3 consists of 14 residues. Trimming left V 6 bases short and J 3 bases short, with 14 bases between. The germline V gene encodes CDR1 MNHEY and CDR2 SVGAGI. The CDR3 sequence: CASRTPEEDTEAFF. The CDR3 DNA sequence: TGTGCCAGCAGAACACCCGAAGAGGACACTGAAGCTTTCTTT.

This clone was counted once. The rearrangement links TRBV7-2 to TRBJ2-1; D gene unclear. Germline CDR1 is SGHTA and CDR2 is FQGNSA. The V end was cut by 5 bases, the J end by 5 bases, with 4 bases between. This CDR3 comprises 11 residues. This CDR3 is CASSQNNEQFF. The CDR3 coding sequence is TGTGCCAGCAGCCAGAACAATGAGCAGTTCTTC.

This chain joins TRBV6-5 and TRBJ2-7; TRBD1 agrees at 8 bases. Germline V gene lookup returns CDR1 MNHEY and CDR2 SVGAGI. Losses at the gene ends were 6 bases for V and 2 bases for J; bases not matched to a gene: 6. The CDR3 runs to 14 residues. DNA of the CDR3: TGTGCCAGCAGGGCGACAGGGGCCACCTACGAGCAGTACTTC. Amino acids: CASRATGATYEQYF.

The CDR3, as DNA: TGCGCCAGCAGCTTTTCCGGGACAGGTCCCTACGAGCAGTACTTC. Translating gives CASSFSGTGPYEQYF. The chain has TRBV5-1 and TRBJ2-7, with 8 nucleotides matching TRBD1. The CDR3 covers 15 residues. Losses at the gene ends were 2 bases for V and 2 bases for J; bases not matched to a gene: 6. CDR1 is SGHRS and CDR2 is YFSETQ in the germline V gene.

V is TRBV30 and J is TRBJ1-1; TRBD1 might be the D (5 bases). The V end was cut by 2 bases, the J end by 0 bases, with 7 bases between. This CDR3 has 13 residues. In germline, CDR1 is GTSNPN, CDR2 SVGIG (reference sequence). In nucleotides, the CDR3 is TGTGCCTGGAGTCCCAGGGTGAACACTGAAGCTTTCTTT. Residues: CAWSPRVNTEAFF. The whole variable domain, remainder taken from reference TRBV30 and TRBJ1-1, is SQTIHQWPATLVQPVGSPLSLECTVEGTSNPNLYWYRQAAGRGLQLLFYSVGIGQISSEVPQNLSASRPQDRQFILSSKKLLLSDSGFYLCAWSPRVNTEAFFGQGTRLTVV.

The genes are TRBV3-1 (or the pseudogene TRBV3-2) and TRBJ2-7, with 10 bases that match TRBD2. This CDR3 is built from 16 residues. The J segment lost 3 bases and the V segment lost 1 base, leaving 6 bases of the junction unmatched. CDR1 is LGHDT and CDR2 is YNNKEL in the germline V gene (reference sequence). The CDR3 here is CASSQALAGAIYEQYF. DNA of the CDR3: TGTGCCAGCAGCCAAGCCCTAGCGGGGGCCATCTACGAGCAGTACTTC.

The rearrangement uses TRBV6-6 and TRBJ2-7; 7 nucleotides match TRBD1. Germline values: CDR1 MNHNY, CDR2 SVGAGI (reference sequence). CDR3 length: 13 residues. Trimming cost V 6 bases and J 3 bases; bases outside gene matches: 5. The CDR3 DNA is TGTGCCAGCAGGGACGGGACAGTCTACGAGCAGTACTTC. Translation gives CASRDGTVYEQYF.

V is TRBV5-6 and J is TRBJ2-2, with 8 bases aligning to TRBD2. The germline V gene has CDR1 SGHDT and CDR2 YYEEEE. The V gene end was trimmed by 4 bases and the J gene end by 0 bases; junction bases not matched to a gene: 5. This CDR3 has 16 amino acids. The chain's CDR3 is CASSPSGLANTGELFF. In nucleotides, the CDR3 is TGTGCCAGCAGCCCCTCGGGACTAGCGAACACCGGGGAGCTGTTTTTT.

The chain joins TRBV9 to TRBJ2-7, with 7 nucleotides matching TRBD2. V shed 4 bases, J shed 6 bases, and the junction held 7 bases outside the gene matches. The CDR3 spans 13 residues. The germline V gene has CDR1 SGDLS and CDR2 YYNGEE. For the CDR3, the DNA is TGTGCCAGCAGCCCTACTAGCGTCCTCGAGCAGTACTTC. The encoded protein is CASSPTSVLEQYF.

The chain links TRBV7-9 to TRBJ1-2; 10 bases line up with TRBD1. This CDR3 has 14 amino acids. The junction had 2 bases not matched to a gene; V was cut back by 3 bases and J by 4 bases. Germline V gene lookup returns CDR1 SEHNR and CDR2 FQNEAQ (reference sequence). CDR3 sequence: CASSLGQGLYGYTF. CDR3 coding DNA: TGTGCCAGCAGCTTGGGACAGGGGCTCTATGGCTACACCTTC.

The CDR3 reads CASAVGGRGPYNEQFF. The CDR3 DNA reads as TGTGCCAGCGCAGTGGGGGGGCGGGGCCCCTACAATGAGCAGTTCTTC. The chain links TRBV2 to TRBJ2-1; D is perhaps TRBD2 (7 bases). With 8 bases removed from V and 2 bases from J, the gap between germline ends came to 19 bases. The CDR3 consists of 16 residues. Germline assignment: CDR1 SNHLY and CDR2 FYNNEI.

The rearrangement uses TRBV30 and TRBJ1-1, with D perhaps TRBD1 (5 bases). Per germline, CDR1 GTSNPN and CDR2 SVGIG (reference sequence). CDR3 size: 15 residues. The ends were cut back, 2 bases at V and 13 bases at J, with 26 bases in the middle. The CDR3 DNA reads as TGTGCCTGGAGTCATCCCGACAGCGTAGCTCGTAAGGGTTTCTTT. This translates into CAWSHPDSVARKGFF.

The J gene is TRBJ2-3, the V gene TRBV24-1; 11 bases are a match to TRBD1. In germline, CDR1 is KGHDR, CDR2 SFDVKD. V lost 4 bases, J lost 1 base, and 0 bases stayed unmatched. The CDR3 sequence is 15 residues long. For the CDR3, the DNA is TGTGCCACCAGTGAGGGACAGGGGGGCACAGATACGCAGTATTTT. Its translation is CATSEGQGGTDTQYF.

V gene TRBV2 combines with J gene TRBJ1-5, with a possible D match to TRBD1 (6 bases). Looked up from germline, CDR1 is SNHLY and CDR2 is FYNNEI. The CDR3 sequence is 14 residues long. Trimming removed 6 bases from V and 2 bases from J, with 11 bases in between. The CDR3 loop reads CASSPQGGNQPQHF. The DNA for the CDR3 is TGTGCCAGCAGCCCACAGGGTGGCAATCAGCCCCAGCATTTT.